The 21 T cell receptor beta chains in this list originate from one sample, sequenced in a study of blood T cell repertoires in COVID-19 (TCRdb year 2020). The library was built by means of the immunoSEQ multiplex PCR assay. Not all clones reach the TCRdb copy of this immuneACCESS table, which keeps in-frame sequences only. Checked studies attribute under half of the gap to unresolved V genes and leave the rest unexplained. The sample table holds 250,000 to 400,000 clones, of which roughly 90% were seen once. Of the sample, about 2.4% is held by the ten largest clones. The specimen sequenced was PBMCs or T cells enriched from blood (not recorded which). The receptors come from a man aged 60 to 75 who had recovered from COVID-19.

This chain links TRBV4-1 with TRBJ2-3; 9 positions match TRBD2. Looked up from germline, CDR1 is MGHRA and CDR2 is YSYEKL. This CDR3 has 15 residues. The V segment lost 4 bases and the J segment 4 bases; nucleotides outside the gene matches: 6. In DNA form, the CDR3 reads TGCGCCAGCAGCCGCCACCCTAGCGGGGCAGATACGCAGTATTTT. Its protein product is CASSRHPSGADTQYF.

This chain links TRBV27 with TRBJ2-1, with 10 positions matching TRBD1. The junction had 9 bases not matched to a gene; V was cut back by 6 bases and J by 7 bases. CDR1 is MNHEY and CDR2 is SMNVEV in the germline V gene (reference sequence). This CDR3 comprises 15 residues. This CDR3 is CASRGRDRGINEQFF. Written as DNA, the CDR3 is TGTGCCAGCAGGGGCCGGGACAGGGGAATTAATGAGCAGTTCTTC.

CDR3 residues: CASTGQVPRYEQYF. For the CDR3, the DNA is TGTGCCAGCACTGGACAGGTCCCCCGCTACGAGCAGTACTTC. The V and J genes are TRBV2 and TRBJ2-7, with TRBD1 matching over 7 bases. The CDR3 sequence is 14 residues long. With 7 bases clipped from V and 3 bases from J, the junction kept 9 bases outside the gene matches. Germline loops: CDR1 SNHLY, CDR2 FYNNEI.

The chain is built from TRBV19 and TRBJ1-5; D not certain. Germline V gives CDR1 LNHDA, CDR2 SQIVND (reference sequence). The CDR3 has 16 amino acids. Trimming pared 2 bases from V and 0 bases from J, leaving 11 bases between. The CDR3 is CASSIPTRYSNQPQHF. Written as DNA, the CDR3 is TGTGCCAGTAGTATACCCACACGTTATAGCAATCAGCCCCAGCATTTT.

The CDR3 region has the DNA TGCGCCAGCAGCTCGGGGGGGTATGGCTACACCTTC. Encoded protein: CASSSGGYGYTF. V gene TRBV5-1 combines with J gene TRBJ1-2, with a tentative D call TRBD1 (5 bases). The V and J ends lost 3 bases and 5 bases respectively, with 8 bases between them. CDR3 length: 12 amino acids. The germline CDR1 and CDR2 sequences are SGHRS and YFSETQ. The full variable domain, its missing parts supplied by reference TRBV5-1 and TRBJ1-2, is KAGVTQTPRYLIKTRGQQVTLSCSPISGHRSVSWYQQTPGQGLQFLFEYFSETQRNKGNFPGRFSGRQFSNSRSEMNVSTLELGDSALYLCASSSGGYGYTFGSGTRLTVV.

This clone was recorded once. The gene calls are TRBV5-1 and TRBJ1-3; D possibly corresponds to TRBD1 (5 bases). Per germline, CDR1 SGHRS and CDR2 YFSETQ. V lost 0 bases and J 2 bases, leaving 9 bases between the germline ends. This CDR3 is 15 amino acids long. The DNA of the CDR3 is TGCGCCAGCAGCTTGGAGGGGAGGGCTGGAAACACCATATATTTT. This codes for CASSLEGRAGNTIYF.

The CDR3 nucleotides read TGCGCCCCCGGATCGCTACGTAGGGGACAAAAATCGGGCAATCAGCCCCAGCATTTT. It yields the protein CAPGSLRRGQKSGNQPQHF. V gene TRBV23-1 combines with J gene TRBJ1-5; D might be TRBD1 (6 bases). Being an ORF, TRBV23-1 has a function that is uncertain. The ends were cut back, 11 bases at V and 2 bases at J, with 31 bases in the middle. The CDR3 has 19 amino acids.

J is TRBJ2-7 and V is TRBV7-2; tentative D call: TRBD2 (5 bases). V was trimmed by 5 bases and J by 5 bases, leaving 19 bases between them. The germline CDR1 and CDR2 sequences are SGHTA and FQGNSA. The CDR3 runs 15 residues. The CDR3 reads CASSTIYGIPHEQYF. CDR3 nucleotides: TGTGCCAGCAGCACCATTTACGGGATACCCCACGAGCAGTACTTC.

CDR3 sequence (DNA): TGCGCCAGCAGCGTTGACAGGGGACTTGGATATGGCTACACCTTC. This gives the protein CASSVDRGLGYGYTF. The genes are TRBV5-1 and TRBJ1-2, with TRBD1 matching 8 bases. CDR1 and CDR2 from the germline V gene are SGHRS and YFSETQ. This CDR3 has 15 residues. The J segment lost 5 bases and the V segment lost 4 bases, leaving 10 bases of the junction unmatched. The entire variable domain, with the rest obtained from reference TRBV5-1 and TRBJ1-2, is as follows: KAGVTQTPRYLIKTRGQQVTLSCSPISGHRSVSWYQQTPGQGLQFLFEYFSETQRNKGNFPGRFSGRQFSNSRSEMNVSTLELGDSALYLCASSVDRGLGYGYTFGSGTRLTVV.

This chain uses TRBV5-1 with TRBJ2-1; 8 nucleotides align to TRBD2. The J segment lost 8 bases and the V segment lost 1 base, leaving 8 bases of the junction unmatched. Germline V gene data show CDR1 as SGHRS and CDR2 as YFSETQ. The length of the CDR3 is 15 residues. CDR3 bases: TGCGCCAGCAGCTTGCCGGGACTAGTGGGCGATGAGCAGTTCTTC. Protein sequence: CASSLPGLVGDEQFF. The full variable domain, in which reference TRBV5-1 and TRBJ2-1 provide the parts outside the CDR3, is KAGVTQTPRYLIKTRGQQVTLSCSPISGHRSVSWYQQTPGQGLQFLFEYFSETQRNKGNFPGRFSGRQFSNSRSEMNVSTLELGDSALYLCASSLPGLVGDEQFFGPGTRLTVL.

The chain uses TRBV28 and TRBJ1-4; 8 bases are a match to TRBD1. Germline V gene lookup returns CDR1 MDHEN and CDR2 SYDVKM. This CDR3 region has 16 residues. The V and J ends lost 7 bases and 7 bases, in that order; junction bases with no gene match: 14. CDR3: CASNPAAGTGVEKLFF. The CDR3 DNA follows: TGTGCCAGCAACCCGGCAGCGGGGACAGGAGTTGAAAAACTGTTTTTT.

This clone was counted a few times. V gene TRBV28 combines with J gene TRBJ1-2, with D perhaps TRBD1 (6 bases). Per germline, CDR1 MDHEN and CDR2 SYDVKM. The CDR3 covers 13 residues. The germline V and J ends were trimmed by 11 bases and 3 bases, with 16 bases remaining between them. In nucleotides, the CDR3 is TGTGCCGGAAGAAAATCAGGGGACTATGGCTACACCTTC. It is translated as CAGRKSGDYGYTF.

This chain links TRBV27 with TRBJ2-2; D unclear. This CDR3 has 14 amino acids. CDR1 and CDR2 (germline): MNHEY, SMNVEV (reference sequence). Deletions cut 2 bases from V and 0 bases from J, with 4 bases between. The CDR3 loop is CASSLPSNTGELFF. The DNA for the CDR3 is TGTGCCAGCAGTTTACCGTCGAACACCGGGGAGCTGTTTTTT.

The chain is built from TRBV6-5 and TRBJ1-1, with 7 bases matching TRBD1. This CDR3 comprises 14 residues. V lost 6 bases to trimming and J lost 3 bases; unmatched junction nucleotides: 7. CDR1 and CDR2 (germline): MNHEY, SVGAGI. This chain's CDR3 is CASRRDREYTEAFF. For the CDR3, the DNA is TGTGCCAGCAGACGGGACAGAGAGTACACTGAAGCTTTCTTT.

The CDR3 here is CASSLYSGAGTTGELFF. The CDR3, as DNA: TGTGCCAGCAGCTTATACTCGGGTGCGGGGACTACCGGGGAGCTGTTTTTT. The rearrangement joins TRBV11-2 to TRBJ2-2; tentatively, D is TRBD2 (6 bases). CDR1 and CDR2 (germline): SGHAT, FQNNGV. The CDR3 loop spans 17 amino acids. V was trimmed by 2 bases and J by 5 bases, leaving 18 bases between them.

J is TRBJ2-5 and V is TRBV6-6; 9 positions match TRBD2. This CDR3 comprises 18 residues. Germline loops: CDR1 MNHNY, CDR2 SVGAGI (reference sequence). Germline trimming cut 5 bases from V and 1 base from J; bases unmatched to any gene: 14. Here the CDR3 DNA reads TGTGCCAGCAGTCCCCGACTAGCGGACCGAGGGTCCCAAGAGACCCAGTACTTC. Protein sequence: CASSPRLADRGSQETQYF.

CDR3 protein: CATSRAHSANTEAFF. CDR3 DNA sequence: TGTGCCACCAGCAGGGCCCACAGTGCTAACACTGAAGCTTTCTTT. The chain joins TRBV15 to TRBJ1-1; D uncertain. Germline V lookup: CDR1 LNHNV, CDR2 YYDKDF (reference sequence). V was clipped by 3 bases and J by 2 bases, with 13 bases between them. CDR3 length equals 15 residues.

V and J are TRBV5-1 and TRBJ1-5, with 7 nucleotides matching TRBD1. The CDR3 length is 16 residues. The V gene end was trimmed by 0 bases and the J gene end by 2 bases; junction bases not matched to a gene: 5. Germline CDR1 reads SGHRS; CDR2 reads YFSETQ. The CDR3 loop reads CASSLGDRVGNQPQHF. CDR3 in DNA: TGCGCCAGCAGCTTGGGTGACAGGGTCGGCAATCAGCCCCAGCATTTT. Looking up the rest from reference TRBV5-1 and TRBJ1-5 gives the full variable domain: KAGVTQTPRYLIKTRGQQVTLSCSPISGHRSVSWYQQTPGQGLQFLFEYFSETQRNKGNFPGRFSGRQFSNSRSEMNVSTLELGDSALYLCASSLGDRVGNQPQHFGDGTRLSIL.

V and J are TRBV11-1 and TRBJ2-5; maybe TRBD1 (5 bases). V lost 3 bases to trimming and J lost 7 bases, with 15 bases between them. Germline CDR1 reads SGHAT; CDR2 reads FQDESV (reference sequence). The CDR3 is 14 residues long. The CDR3: CASSLSGQFGTQYF. For the CDR3, the DNA is TGTGCCAGCAGCTTGTCAGGGCAGTTCGGGACCCAGTACTTC.

Only one count was recorded for this clone. The chain links TRBV3-1 (or the pseudogene TRBV3-2) to TRBJ1-6, with 7 bases matching TRBD1. The CDR3 extends over 15 amino acids. Per the germline V gene, CDR1 is LGHDT and CDR2 is YNNKEL (reference sequence). V trimming: 1 base; J trimming: 5 bases; junction bases outside the gene matches: 2. The CDR3 bases are TGTGCCAGCAGCCAAGGGGACAGAGATAATTCACCCCTCCACTTT. It yields the protein CASSQGDRDNSPLHF.

This clone was found once. The CDR3 loop is CASSQSSGTTYGYTF. In nucleotides, the CDR3 is TGCGCCAGCAGCCAATCTTCCGGGACTACTTATGGCTACACCTTC. The rearrangement uses TRBV4-1 and TRBJ1-2; tentatively, D is TRBD1 (5 bases). Germline V gene sequence: CDR1 MGHRA, CDR2 YSYEKL. V was shortened by 2 bases and J by 5 bases, with 15 bases between the two germline ends. The CDR3 totals 15 residues.